This TCR beta chain was observed in a study of blood T cell repertoires in COVID-19. Overall study: Sites across the United States, Italy and Spain contributed samples from acute and convalescent COVID-19. The analysed material was cDNA or gDNA that came from T cells, B-cell-depleted T cells, or PBMCs.

Enrollees, about 18 to 90 years old, lived in 20 to 25 US areas. Germline values: CDR1 SGHRS, CDR2 YFSETQ. V gave up 5 bases and J gave up 3 bases, with 21 bases separating them. This CDR3 has 16 residues. The table came from immunoSEQ multiplex PCR; TCRdb's copy has only in-frame clones and leaves some out. The sample has 190,000 or so clones, around 88% seen once. The chain uses TRBV5-1 and TRBJ2-7, with a possible D match to TRBD2 (5 bases). The TCR sequence derives from a woman aged 30 to 39 who had recovered from COVID-19. The sequenced sample consisted of PBMCs or T cells enriched from blood (not recorded which). CDR3 DNA: TGCGCCAGCAGTTACGACACCGGACTCTCCCTCTACGAGCAGTACTTC. Encoded protein: CASSYDTGLSLYEQYF.